This passage covers 24 T cell receptor beta chains from one sample sequenced in a study of regulatory T cells in long-lasting Graves disease. The time point denotes: persistent/refractory GD, antithyroid drugs over 5 years with positive TRAb. From PBMCs, RNA was extracted and then used to make the TCR library. With iRepertoire HTBI primers and Arm-PCR of CDR3 regions, TCR beta libraries were built. TCRdb called the multiplex PCR reads again in MiXCR, with one record for every CDR3 protein. The sample lists about 470,000 distinct CDR3 sequences; roughly a fifth were seen once. The sequencing here drew on peripheral blood mononuclear cells (PBMCs), taken when the disease was refractory, from a patient treated with antithyroid drugs. The receptors were gathered from a female donor with Graves disease.

This clonotype was seen a handful of times. This chain uses TRBV19 with TRBJ1-1; no clear D. V dropped 3 bases and J dropped 5 bases, with 7 bases sitting between them. The germline V gene encodes CDR1 LNHDA and CDR2 SQIVND (reference sequence). The CDR3 covers 12 residues. The CDR3 DNA follows: TGTGCCAGTAGTATGGAGGGAACTGAAGCTTTCTTT. As protein: CASSMEGTEAFF.

In its sample, this clonotype was seen a few times. The gene calls are TRBV5-1 and TRBJ2-2; 11 nucleotides line up with TRBD2. V lost 2 bases, J lost 3 bases, and 6 bases stayed unmatched. Germline V gene data show CDR1 as SGHRS and CDR2 as YFSETQ. The CDR3 runs to 17 residues. The CDR3 is CASSFGPGLADTGELFF. As DNA, the CDR3 is TGCGCCAGCAGCTTTGGACCGGGACTAGCGGACACCGGGGAGCTGTTTTTT.

The chain links TRBV19 to TRBJ1-2, with a weak D call TRBD1 (5 bases). The germline gives CDR1 LNHDA, CDR2 SQIVND (reference sequence). The CDR3 runs to 14 residues. V lost 5 bases to trimming and J lost 6 bases, with 16 bases between them. The CDR3, as DNA: TGTGCCAGTAGTCACGCCTCGACAGTCGATGGCTACACCTTC. It yields the protein CASSHASTVDGYTF.

The chain couples TRBV13 to TRBJ1-3; D uncertain. The CDR3 extends over 12 amino acids. Germline V gene data show CDR1 as PRHDT and CDR2 as FYEKMQ (reference sequence). The V and J ends lost 8 bases and 3 bases respectively, with 8 bases between them. The CDR3 DNA reads TGTGCCAGCCGGGAATTTGGAAACACCATATATTTT. This codes for CASREFGNTIYF.

This clonotype has just a few counts. V gene TRBV5-1 combines with J gene TRBJ1-1; the D is unclear. Trimming cost V 0 bases and J 3 bases, with 9 bases left between them. The V gene's germline CDR1 is SGHRS and CDR2 YFSETQ. This CDR3 is built from 14 residues. CDR3 loop: CASSLGWGHTEAFF. CDR3 nucleotides: TGCGCCAGCAGCTTGGGTTGGGGTCACACTGAAGCTTTCTTT. Looking up the rest from reference TRBV5-1 and TRBJ1-1 gives the full variable domain: KAGVTQTPRYLIKTRGQQVTLSCSPISGHRSVSWYQQTPGQGLQFLFEYFSETQRNKGNFPGRFSGRQFSNSRSEMNVSTLELGDSALYLCASSLGWGHTEAFFGQGTRLTVV.

This clonotype was counted ten times or more. This chain connects TRBV6-2 or TRBV6-3 to TRBJ2-6; D is undetermined. Trimming took 2 bases from V and 0 from J, leaving 8 bases between them. CDR3 length equals 16 residues. Per the germline V gene, CDR1 is MNHEY and CDR2 is SVGEGT. The CDR3 region has the DNA TGTGCCAGCAGTTACGAAGAGAGCTCTGGGGCCAACGTCCTGACTTTC. This sequence encodes CASSYEESSGANVLTF.

The sample holds a few counts of this clonotype. V and J are TRBV10-3 and TRBJ1-2; 11 bases are a match to TRBD1. Germline values: CDR1 ENHRY, CDR2 SYGVKD. The CDR3 has 16 amino acids. V trimming: 4 bases; J trimming: 4 bases; junction bases outside the gene matches: 8. The CDR3 DNA sequence: TGTGCCATCAGTGTGCAAGTTGGGACAGGGGGCTATGGCTACACCTTC. It is translated as CAISVQVGTGGYGYTF.

The chain uses TRBV7-9 and TRBJ2-7; the match to TRBD2 covers 7 bases. Germline CDR1 reads SEHNR; CDR2 reads FQNEAQ (reference sequence). V dropped 5 bases and J dropped 0; count of bases not matched to a gene: 13. This CDR3 has 17 amino acids. The CDR3 sequence: CASSPREPGGVSYEQYF. CDR3 sequence (DNA): TGTGCCAGCAGCCCTCGGGAGCCGGGGGGAGTCTCCTACGAGCAGTACTTC.

This clonotype was detected a few times. The rearrangement links TRBV5-1 to TRBJ1-2; TRBD1 matches 8 bases. Trimming at V came to 4 bases and at J to 4 bases, leaving 15 bases not matched to a gene. Germline V lookup: CDR1 SGHRS, CDR2 YFSETQ. This CDR3 spans 17 amino acids. The CDR3 nucleotides are TGCGCCAGCAGCCTCGGACAGGGAACTATGGACCCCTATGGCTACACCTTC. It yields the protein CASSLGQGTMDPYGYTF.

The V and J genes are TRBV9 and TRBJ2-7; 9 bases line up with TRBD2. V trimming: 0 bases; J trimming: 0 bases; junction bases outside the gene matches: 7. The V gene's germline CDR1 is SGDLS and CDR2 YYNGEE. CDR3 length: 17 amino acids. Here the CDR3 DNA reads TGTGCCAGCAGCGTAGCTGGTAGCGGGAGCATCTCCTACGAGCAGTACTTC. The encoded protein is CASSVAGSGSISYEQYF.

This clonotype has just a few counts. The chain couples TRBV6-2 or TRBV6-3 to TRBJ1-3; D is ambiguous. This CDR3 region has 13 residues. CDR1 is MNHEY, CDR2 SVGEGT, per germline. V lost 4 bases to trimming and J lost 2 bases, with 6 bases between them. CDR3 residues: CASSWVAGNTIYF. The CDR3 nucleotides read TGTGCCAGCAGTTGGGTGGCTGGAAACACCATATATTTT.

A few counts support this clonotype. This sequence joins TRBV19 and TRBJ2-7; the D gene could be TRBD1 or TRBD2 (7 bases each). The length of the CDR3 is 17 residues. Germline V gene sequence: CDR1 LNHDA, CDR2 SQIVND (reference sequence). V was shortened by 6 bases and J by 2 bases, with 23 bases between the two germline ends. The CDR3 DNA is TGTGCCAGTAGACTCCAAGGGGGCGGGAGTACTCCCTACGAGCAGTACTTC. This codes for CASRLQGGGSTPYEQYF.

The J gene is TRBJ2-7, the V gene TRBV5-1; 10 bases line up with TRBD2. The germline V gene has CDR1 SGHRS and CDR2 YFSETQ. The CDR3 extends over 17 amino acids. V lost 2 bases, J lost 0 bases, and 8 bases stayed unmatched. The CDR3 nucleotides are TGCGCCAGCAGCTTCCTAGGACTAGCGGAACTCTCCTACGAGCAGTACTTC. Its translation: CASSFLGLAELSYEQYF.

In this sample, this clonotype turned up a few times. The chain is built from TRBV29-1 and TRBJ2-5; 8 bases agree with TRBD2. CDR1 SQVTM and CDR2 ANQGSEA come from the germline V gene. V lost 6 bases to trimming and J lost 4 bases; unmatched junction nucleotides: 7. The CDR3 covers 13 residues. CDR3 protein: CSVTSGSGETQYF. The CDR3 DNA reads as TGCAGCGTCACAAGCGGGAGTGGAGAGACCCAGTACTTC.

This clonotype was observed a handful of times. The chain links TRBV19 to TRBJ1-6; 7 bases are a match to TRBD1. The germline V gene encodes CDR1 LNHDA and CDR2 SQIVND (reference sequence). This CDR3 is built from 15 residues. Trimming removed 6 bases from V and 5 bases from J; junction bases left unmatched: 7. In DNA form, the CDR3 reads TGTGCCAGTAGCAACAGGGGAAAGGATAATTCACCCCTCCACTTT. This translates into CASSNRGKDNSPLHF.

This clonotype has a handful of counts. The rearrangement links TRBV5-8 to TRBJ1-2, with 8 bases matching TRBD1. The junction had 15 bases not matched to a gene; V was cut back by 4 bases and J by 4 bases. The CDR3 covers 17 residues. Germline values: CDR1 SGHTS, CDR2 YDEGEE. For the CDR3, the DNA is TGTGCCAGCAGCCAAATTGTTCGACAGGGGCTGACCTATGGCTACACCTTC. Protein sequence: CASSQIVRQGLTYGYTF.

This clonotype was detected ten times or more. The chain recombines TRBV20-1 with TRBJ2-5; D tentatively fits TRBD1 or TRBD2 (5 bases each). V lost 0 bases and J lost 5, with 19 bases in between. This CDR3 region has 16 residues. The germline V gene encodes CDR1 DFQATT and CDR2 SNEGSKA (reference sequence). CDR3 sequence reads: CSARDPGTAGWETQYF. The CDR3 nucleotides read TGCAGTGCTAGAGATCCCGGGACCGCTGGTTGGGAGACCCAGTACTTC.

The chain recombines TRBV6-9 with TRBJ2-7; the match to TRBD2 covers 8 bases. Germline V gene sequence: CDR1 MNHGY, CDR2 SVAAGI. Trimming took 4 bases from V and 0 from J; bases not matched to a gene: 5. This CDR3 spans 15 amino acids. CDR3 region: CASSSLAGLSYEQYF. In DNA form, the CDR3 reads TGTGCCAGCAGTTCCCTAGCGGGTCTCTCCTACGAGCAGTACTTC.

This clonotype was observed at least ten times. The chain has TRBV9 and TRBJ1-4, with D possibly TRBD1 on 6 matching bases. There are 16 residues in the CDR3. Germline CDR1 reads SGDLS; CDR2 reads YYNGEE. Between the trimmed V and J ends, which lost 4 bases and 7 bases, there was a span of 20 bases. The CDR3 protein is CASSQDSRPGGEKLFF. Here the CDR3 DNA reads TGTGCCAGCAGCCAGGACAGCCGACCGGGGGGTGAAAAACTGTTTTTT.

J is TRBJ2-1 and V is TRBV11-2, with D possibly being TRBD1 (6 bases). This CDR3 is 15 amino acids long. CDR1 is SGHAT and CDR2 is FQNNGV in the germline V gene. V was trimmed by 6 bases and J by 2 bases, leaving 14 bases between them. The CDR3 sequence is CASRRVGAPYNEQFF. The CDR3 nucleotides are TGTGCCAGCAGACGGGTGGGGGCCCCCTACAATGAGCAGTTCTTC.

A remark on this clonotype: This sequence may be a read error, since a much larger clone differs from it by one base. This CDR3 fails to terminate in the conserved phenylalanine or tryptophan, so it likely reflects a read error. J is TRBJ2-2 and V is TRBV6-9; TRBD1 matches 7 bases. The junction had 0 bases not matched to a gene; V was cut back by 4 bases and J by 1 base. The CDR3 has 14 residues. Germline V gene sequence: CDR1 MNHGY, CDR2 SVAAGI. The CDR3 sequence: CASSWTGNTGELFS. The CDR3 region has the DNA TGTGCCAGCAGTTGGACAGGGAACACCGGGGAGCTGTTTTCT.

This clonotype was counted many times. The CDR3 loop reads CASSDRRIQETQYF. The CDR3 DNA reads as TGTGCCAGCAGCGACCGACGAATTCAAGAGACCCAGTACTTC. The V call is TRBV7-9, the J call TRBJ2-5; D gene uncertain. The V end lost 5 bases, the J end lost 2 bases, and 12 bases lay between the germline ends. This CDR3 is built from 14 residues. The germline CDR1 and CDR2 sequences are SEHNR and FQNEAQ (reference sequence).

This chain links TRBV30 with TRBJ2-7; 11 bases agree with TRBD2. There are 15 residues in the CDR3. V dropped 2 bases and J dropped 7; count of bases not matched to a gene: 10. The germline gives CDR1 GTSNPN, CDR2 SVGIG (reference sequence). The DNA of the CDR3 is TGTGCCTGGAGTAAAGGACTAGCGGGTGTTGGGGAGCAGTACTTC. Amino acid sequence: CAWSKGLAGVGEQYF.

This clonotype was seen repeatedly, ten times or more. V gene TRBV29-1 combines with J gene TRBJ1-2, with 12 bases fitting TRBD1. Looked up from germline, CDR1 is SQVTM and CDR2 is ANQGSEA. CDR3 size: 13 residues. The V gene end was trimmed by 7 bases and the J gene end by 6 bases; junction bases not matched to a gene: 6. The CDR3 nucleotides are TGCAGCGGCTGGGACAGGGGGCCGGATGGCTACACCTTC. This sequence encodes CSGWDRGPDGYTF.